These 25 T cell receptor beta chains came from one sample sequenced in a study of regulatory T cells in long-lasting Graves disease. Documented time point: persistent/refractory GD, antithyroid drugs over 5 years with positive TRAb. TCR sequences were obtained from RNA taken from PBMCs. Arm-PCR of CDR3 regions with iRepertoire HTBI primers generated TCR beta libraries. Each CDR3 protein gets one entry after TCRdb re-called the multiplex PCR reads with MiXCR. The profile shows about 660,000 distinct CDR3 sequences, approximately 31% of them singletons. Sequencing used peripheral blood mononuclear cells (PBMCs), obtained when the disease was refractory, from a patient treated with antithyroid drugs. The source is a female donor with Graves disease.

The chain uses TRBV20-1 and TRBJ2-7; TRBD2 aligns across 8 bases. V gave up 3 bases and J gave up 4 bases; unmatched junction bases: 14. This CDR3 region has 16 residues. Germline V gives CDR1 DFQATT, CDR2 SNEGSKA (reference sequence). CDR3 bases: TGCAGTGCTAGTCTGAGACTAGCGAAAGAAGGGTACGAGCAGTACTTC. As protein: CSASLRLAKEGYEQYF.

The chain recombines TRBV9 with TRBJ1-1; no firm D call. The germline V gene encodes CDR1 SGDLS and CDR2 YYNGEE. There are 15 residues in the CDR3. Between the trimmed V and J ends, which lost 0 bases and 5 bases, there was a span of 14 bases. The CDR3 DNA sequence: TGTGCCAGCAGCGTAGACGGGTCGGGGAGAACTGAAGCTTTCTTT. This codes for CASSVDGSGRTEAFF.

The CDR3 reads CASSPGWGYEQYF. In nucleotides, the CDR3 is TGTGCCAGCAGCCCGGGGTGGGGTTACGAGCAGTACTTC. The chain links TRBV27 to TRBJ2-7, with D possibly being TRBD2 (5 bases). The V gene's germline CDR1 is MNHEY and CDR2 SMNVEV (reference sequence). Trimming removed 6 bases from V and 4 bases from J, with 13 bases in between. The length of the CDR3 is 13 residues.

The J gene is TRBJ1-5, the V gene TRBV19; D is undetermined. This CDR3 is 17 amino acids long. The V gene lost 3 bases and the J gene lost 2 bases, with 17 bases spanning the gap. Germline CDR1 and CDR2: LNHDA and SQIVND (reference sequence). Here the CDR3 DNA reads TGTGCCAGTAGTATCACTGGACGGGCTATTGGCAATCAGCCCCAGCATTTT. Its translation is CASSITGRAIGNQPQHF.

This clonotype occurred once. V and J are TRBV12-3 or TRBV12-4 and TRBJ1-2, with D tentatively TRBD1 (5 bases). This CDR3 has 14 amino acids. With 4 bases removed from V and 8 bases from J, the gap between germline ends came to 17 bases. The CDR3 DNA follows: TGTGCCAGCAGTTCCACGGGACCGCCAGAAGGCTACACCTTC. Protein: CASSSTGPPEGYTF.

This clonotype was counted a single time. The chain employs TRBV9 and TRBJ2-3; 10 bases agree with TRBD1. V shed 4 bases and J 5 bases; nucleotides not matched to a gene: 10. This CDR3 is built from 16 residues. Germline V gene lookup returns CDR1 SGDLS and CDR2 YYNGEE. Here the CDR3 reads CASSLPDRGPIDTQYF. CDR3 DNA: TGTGCCAGCAGCTTACCAGACAGGGGGCCGATAGATACGCAGTATTTT.

This clonotype was recorded many times. The chain employs TRBV28 and TRBJ1-5; D is undetermined. Trimming took off 0 bases at V and 0 bases at J, with 12 bases between the two ends. Per germline, CDR1 MDHEN and CDR2 SYDVKM. The CDR3 has 17 residues. The CDR3 DNA follows: TGTGCCAGCAGTTTATGGGACCCGAACAATAGCAATCAGCCCCAGCATTTT. Translated, it gives CASSLWDPNNSNQPQHF.

In DNA form, the CDR3 reads TGCGCCAGCAGCCAACGTAGCGGGGACTCCTACGAGCAGTACTTC. This encodes CASSQRSGDSYEQYF. The chain uses TRBV4-1 and TRBJ2-7; 8 positions agree with TRBD2. Germline V CDR1 and CDR2: MGHRA, YSYEKL. Germline trimming cut 2 bases from V and 0 bases from J; bases unmatched to any gene: 3. The CDR3 runs to 15 residues.

This clonotype showed up just once. This chain links TRBV7-6 with TRBJ2-7; 10 positions agree with TRBD2. The CDR3 length is 16 residues. From germline, CDR1 is SGHVS and CDR2 FNYEAQ. The ends lost 4 bases at V and 2 bases at J; junction bases unmatched: 8. CDR3 loop: CASSSAGGKDTYEQYF. DNA for the CDR3: TGTGCCAGCAGCTCAGCGGGAGGGAAGGATACCTACGAGCAGTACTTC.

The chain uses TRBV6-2 or TRBV6-3 and TRBJ1-1; D is uncertain. The CDR3 extends over 17 amino acids. The V gene lost 0 bases and the J gene lost 6 bases, with 20 bases spanning the gap. Germline lookup yields CDR1 MNHEY and CDR2 SVGEGT. The CDR3 DNA follows: TGTGCCAGCAGTTACTCCTCGTTGGTAACATCTGCCCCTGAAGCTTTCTTT. Its translation: CASSYSSLVTSAPEAFF.

This chain connects TRBV20-1 to TRBJ2-5; no clear D. Trimming took 3 bases from V and 1 from J, leaving 9 bases between them. The CDR3 sequence is 13 residues long. Germline V gene data show CDR1 as DFQATT and CDR2 as SNEGSKA (reference sequence). The CDR3 nucleotides are TGCAGTGCTAGGAATCCGACCCAAGAGACCCAGTACTTC. Translation: CSARNPTQETQYF.

The chain links TRBV7-9 to TRBJ1-5; TRBD1 might be the D (5 bases). CDR1 and CDR2 (germline): SEHNR, FQNEAQ (reference sequence). The CDR3 is 15 residues long. Trimming took off 3 bases at V and 3 bases at J, with 12 bases between the two ends. The CDR3 DNA is TGTGCCAGCAGCTTGGCGACAGTAAACAATCAGCCCCAGCATTTT. Its protein is CASSLATVNNQPQHF. The full variable domain, its missing parts supplied by reference TRBV7-9 and TRBJ1-5, is DTGVSQNPRHKITKRGQNVTFRCDPISEHNRLYWYRQTLGQGPEFLTYFQNEAQLEKSRLLSDRFSAERPKGSFSTLEIQRTEQGDSAMYLCASSLATVNNQPQHFGDGTRLSIL.

This clonotype appeared a few times. The J gene is TRBJ2-7, the V gene TRBV9; D possibly corresponds to TRBD1 (6 bases). CDR3 size: 13 residues. The germline V gene encodes CDR1 SGDLS and CDR2 YYNGEE. Trimming shortened V by 0 bases and J by 7 bases, and 11 bases separated the two germline ends. The CDR3 nucleotides are TGTGCCAGCAGCGTAGAAGGGGGTGAGGAGCAGTACTTC. It yields the protein CASSVEGGEEQYF.

The chain couples TRBV6-4 to TRBJ2-3; D tentatively reads TRBD1 or TRBD2 (5 bases each). V shed 6 bases and J shed 4 bases, with 8 bases lying between them. Germline V gives CDR1 MRHNA, CDR2 SNTAGT. The CDR3 loop spans 12 amino acids. This CDR3 is CASSRDPDTQYF. The CDR3 region has the DNA TGTGCCAGCAGCCGGGACCCAGATACGCAGTATTTT.

The rearrangement joins TRBV5-1 to TRBJ2-7, with 11 bases lining up with TRBD2. In germline, CDR1 is SGHRS, CDR2 YFSETQ. The CDR3 covers 15 residues. J gave up 5 bases and V 0 bases, and 4 bases lay outside the gene matches. The DNA for the CDR3 is TGCGCCAGCAGCTTGGCGCTAGCGGGAGGCAACGAGCAGTACTTC. Protein: CASSLALAGGNEQYF.

The V and J genes are TRBV6-1 and TRBJ2-6, with TRBD1 as a possible D gene (5 bases). V was pared by 7 bases and J by 2 bases, with 9 bases between. Germline CDR1 and CDR2: MNHNS and SASEGT. The CDR3 has 14 residues. This chain's CDR3 is CASILTAGANVLTF. The CDR3 bases are TGTGCCAGCATCCTGACAGCTGGGGCCAACGTCCTGACTTTC.

The chain is built from TRBV20-1 and TRBJ2-5, with 13 bases that match TRBD2. Germline CDR1 is DFQATT and CDR2 is SNEGSKA (reference sequence). Trimming at V came to 6 bases and at J to 5 bases, leaving 15 bases not matched to a gene. This CDR3 is 17 amino acids long. CDR3 protein: CSAGRWTSGSGVETQYF. CDR3 bases: TGCAGTGCAGGGCGGTGGACTAGCGGGAGCGGAGTGGAGACCCAGTACTTC.

The table lists this clonotype with many counts. The chain is built from TRBV2 and TRBJ1-1, with D maybe TRBD1 (5 bases). V was shortened by 7 bases and J by 4 bases, with 22 bases between the two germline ends. The CDR3 contains 16 residues. The germline V gene has CDR1 SNHLY and CDR2 FYNNEI. The CDR3 is CASTDPWRGEGTEAFF. CDR3 nucleotides: TGTGCCAGCACCGACCCTTGGCGGGGGGAGGGCACTGAAGCTTTCTTT.

This clonotype has more than one count but fewer than ten. The V call is TRBV12-3 or TRBV12-4, the J call TRBJ1-2, with 8 bases identical to TRBD1. After removal of 6 bases from V and 4 bases from J, the junction contained 7 bases not matched to a gene. The CDR3 contains 14 residues. For the CDR3, the DNA is TGTGCCAGCAGGAGACGTGGACAGGGCTATGGCTACACCTTC. Amino acid sequence: CASRRRGQGYGYTF.

This chain joins TRBV28 and TRBJ1-6; TRBD1 matches 8 bases. The CDR3 is 15 amino acids. V lost 4 bases and J lost 11; bases outside the gene matches: 10. CDR1 and CDR2 (germline): MDHEN, SYDVKM. The CDR3 reads CASSSQGADEAPLHF. The CDR3 region has the DNA TGTGCCAGCAGTTCGCAGGGGGCGGATGAGGCACCCCTCCACTTT.

A few counts support this clonotype. V is TRBV6-1 and J is TRBJ1-2, with TRBD1 matching over 7 bases. Trimming cost V 8 bases and J 6 bases; bases outside gene matches: 3. The CDR3 loop spans 11 amino acids. Germline V CDR1 and CDR2: MNHNS, SASEGT. In DNA, the CDR3 is TGTGCCAGCGCAACAGGGGATGGCTACACCTTC. Protein sequence: CASATGDGYTF.

The chain couples TRBV11-2 to TRBJ2-3; 12 nucleotides agree with TRBD2. The junction had 6 bases not matched to a gene; V was cut back by 5 bases and J by 0 bases. Germline CDR1 and CDR2: SGHAT and FQNNGV. CDR3 length equals 17 residues. CDR3 amino acids: CASSPYLAGGSTDTQYF. Here the CDR3 DNA reads TGTGCCAGCAGCCCATATCTAGCGGGAGGGAGCACAGATACGCAGTATTTT.

This sequence joins TRBV7-9 and TRBJ2-2; TRBD2 matches at 14 bases. V shed 4 bases, J shed 3 bases, and the junction held 1 base outside the gene matches. The CDR3 spans 16 residues. Germline V CDR1 and CDR2: SEHNR, FQNEAQ (reference sequence). The CDR3 is CASSSTSGRDTGELFF. Written as DNA, the CDR3 is TGTGCCAGCAGCTCGACTAGCGGGAGGGACACCGGGGAGCTGTTTTTT.

This rearrangement joins TRBV9 to TRBJ1-2; D call uncertain. Trimming cost V 0 bases and J 4 bases, with 13 bases left between them. The CDR3 loop spans 15 amino acids. Germline-derived CDR1 and CDR2 are SGDLS and YYNGEE. CDR3 DNA sequence: TGTGCCAGCAGCGTAGATCCTTCTTATAGCTATGGCTACACCTTC. Amino acid sequence: CASSVDPSYSYGYTF. Variable domain in full (rest from reference TRBV9 and TRBJ1-2): DSGVTQTPKHLITATGQRVTLRCSPRSGDLSVYWYQQSLDQGLQFLIQYYNGEERAKGNILERFSAQQFPDLHSELNLSSLELGDSALYFCASSVDPSYSYGYTFGSGTRLTVV.

This chain connects TRBV2 to TRBJ1-1, with TRBD1 as a possible D gene (5 bases). V dropped 2 bases and J dropped 0 bases, with 13 bases sitting between them. Germline V gene sequence: CDR1 SNHLY, CDR2 FYNNEI. This CDR3 is built from 16 residues. CDR3 protein: CASSERGAPMNTEAFF. The CDR3 coding sequence is TGTGCCAGCAGTGAAAGGGGAGCCCCCATGAACACTGAAGCTTTCTTT.